A single sample gave rise to the 30 T cell receptor beta chains below, sequenced in a study of identical twins' blood T cells (dated by TCRdb to the early 2010s). Library construction relied on 5' RACE. The listed sequencing device is Illumina Genome Analyzer IIx. TCRdb applied fastp at Q25 and MiXCR to the public reads, then kept only in-frame beta chains. Each record represents a unique CDR3 protein, reported with the most common genes and DNA among its rows. The sample table records about 370,000 distinct CDR3 sequences; more than 25% of these occur just once. The ten largest make up around 5.6% of the sample. Sequences were obtained from PBMCs. The origin of the receptors is a woman aged 18-50 years in good health.

This clonotype was seen a few times. The J gene is TRBJ1-2, the V gene TRBV29-1, with D uncertain. This CDR3 has 11 residues. The germline gives CDR1 SQVTM, CDR2 ANQGSEA. Trimming stripped 2 bases from V and 10 bases from J, with 11 bases between. CDR3 amino acids: CSVELEIYYTF. The CDR3 DNA follows: TGCAGCGTTGAATTGGAGATTTACTACACCTTC.

Of note for this clonotype: The junction departs from the called germline gene at one end, perhaps through a read error. The chain combines TRBV7-6 with TRBJ1-2; possibly TRBD1 for D (6 bases). The length of the CDR3 is 14 residues. Germline CDR1 and CDR2: SGHVS and FNYEAQ. The CDR3 spells CASILDTGNYGYTF. DNA of the CDR3: TGTGCCAGCATCTTAGATACAGGGAACTATGGCTACACCTTC.

This clonotype appeared a few times. The V and J genes are TRBV20-1 and TRBJ1-4; TRBD1 is a possible D gene (6 bases). The ends were cut back, 3 bases at V and 5 bases at J, with 13 bases in the middle. Germline CDR1 DFQATT, CDR2 SNEGSKA (reference sequence). The CDR3 is 14 amino acids. The CDR3 reads CSASLLQGNEKLFF. The CDR3 coding sequence is TGCAGTGCTAGTCTTCTCCAGGGGAATGAAAAACTGTTTTTT.

This clonotype was seen more than once but under ten times. The chain combines TRBV7-8 with TRBJ2-5; D unclear. Germline V gene data show CDR1 as SGHVS and CDR2 as FQNEAQ. The V end lost 5 bases, the J end lost 9 bases, and 10 bases lay between the germline ends. The CDR3 extends over 11 amino acids. CDR3 sequence: CASSVRTAQYF. In DNA form, the CDR3 reads TGTGCCAGCAGCGTTCGTACAGCCCAGTACTTC.

The chain links TRBV29-1 to TRBJ2-3; 9 bases are a match to TRBD2. CDR1 is SQVTM and CDR2 is ANQGSEA in the germline V gene. After removal of 4 bases from V and 6 bases from J, the junction contained 11 bases not matched to a gene. The CDR3 contains 15 residues. This CDR3 reads CSVGTVAGVRDTQYF. The CDR3 DNA reads as TGCAGCGTTGGAACTGTAGCGGGGGTCAGGGATACGCAGTATTTT.

V gene TRBV27 combines with J gene TRBJ1-1; no firm D call. In germline, CDR1 is MNHEY, CDR2 SMNVEV (reference sequence). Trimming stripped 5 bases from V and 1 base from J, with 14 bases between. This CDR3 spans 15 amino acids. CDR3 protein: CASSRQSVWNTEAFF. DNA of the CDR3: TGTGCCAGCAGTCGTCAGTCCGTATGGAACACTGAAGCTTTCTTT.

In this sample, this clonotype turned up a few times. In DNA form, the CDR3 reads TGTGCCAGCAGCGTAGTTGGTAGCACAGATACGCAGTATTTT. It is translated as CASSVVGSTDTQYF. The chain combines TRBV9 with TRBJ2-3, with unresolved D. V shed 0 bases and J shed 0 bases, with 5 bases lying between them. Germline V gene data show CDR1 as SGDLS and CDR2 as YYNGEE. The CDR3 is made up of 14 amino acids.

This chain joins TRBV29-1 and TRBJ2-3; D is undetermined. CDR3 length: 11 amino acids. V was clipped by 6 bases and J by 2 bases, with 6 bases between them. CDR1 and CDR2 from the germline V gene are SQVTM and ANQGSEA. The CDR3 loop is CSVQHTDTQYF. The CDR3 region has the DNA TGCAGCGTCCAGCACACAGATACGCAGTATTTT.

This clonotype came up a few times. The DNA for the CDR3 is TGTGCCAGCAGCCTGGACAGTCCACAGCCCCAGCATTTT. Translated, it gives CASSLDSPQPQHF. The chain is built from TRBV2 and TRBJ1-5; the D gene is possibly TRBD1 (6 bases). Germline values: CDR1 SNHLY, CDR2 FYNNEI. V shed 6 bases and J shed 7 bases, with 13 bases lying between them. The CDR3 is 13 residues long. The whole variable domain, remainder taken from reference TRBV2 and TRBJ1-5, is EPEVTQTPSHQVTQMGQEVILRCVPISNHLYFYWYRQILGQKVEFLVSFYNNEISEKSEIFDDQFSVERPDGSNFTLKIRSTKLEDSAMYFCASSLDSPQPQHFGDGTRLSIL.

This clonotype occurred many times. V and J are TRBV5-1 and TRBJ1-6; D gene ambiguous. The CDR3 loop spans 11 amino acids. V was cut by 4 bases and J by 8 bases, with 4 bases left in between. Germline CDR1 SGHRS, CDR2 YFSETQ. The CDR3 sequence: CASSPHSPLHF. CDR3 DNA sequence: TGCGCCAGCAGCCCTCATTCACCCCTCCACTTT. Full variable domain (outside the CDR3, taken from reference TRBV5-1 and TRBJ1-6): KAGVTQTPRYLIKTRGQQVTLSCSPISGHRSVSWYQQTPGQGLQFLFEYFSETQRNKGNFPGRFSGRQFSNSRSEMNVSTLELGDSALYLCASSPHSPLHFGNGTRLTVT.

In its sample, this clonotype was seen many times. Its ends do not fully match the called genes, so a read error is possible. The genes are TRBV5-1 and TRBJ1-5; possible D gene TRBD1, 6 bases. The CDR3 loop spans 14 amino acids. Germline V gives CDR1 SGHRS, CDR2 YFSETQ. As DNA, the CDR3 is TGTGCCAGCTCACCGGGACAAAGCAATCAGCCCCAGCATTTT. This translates into CASSPGQSNQPQHF.

The chain combines TRBV20-1 with TRBJ1-1; 7 bases map to TRBD1. This CDR3 is built from 13 residues. The germline gives CDR1 DFQATT, CDR2 SNEGSKA (reference sequence). Trimming cost V 5 bases and J 3 bases; bases outside gene matches: 6. CDR3 DNA sequence: TGCAGTGCTCAAGGGGACAGTTACACTGAAGCTTTCTTT. This codes for CSAQGDSYTEAFF.

This chain links TRBV29-1 with TRBJ2-4; tentatively, D is TRBD1 (6 bases). The germline gives CDR1 SQVTM, CDR2 ANQGSEA. Trimming pared 7 bases from V and 0 bases from J, leaving 16 bases between. The CDR3 sequence is 15 residues long. The CDR3 here is CSAWDTLRAKNIQYF. The CDR3 coding sequence is TGCAGCGCCTGGGACACCCTTCGAGCCAAAAACATTCAGTACTTC.

This clonotype has only a few counts. The chain has TRBV20-1 and TRBJ2-3, with 8 bases matching TRBD2. Germline loops: CDR1 DFQATT, CDR2 SNEGSKA (reference sequence). Trimming removed 1 base from V and 2 bases from J; junction bases left unmatched: 5. This CDR3 region has 15 residues. CDR3 protein: CSARGPGGDTDTQYF. The CDR3 DNA sequence: TGCAGTGCTAGAGGACCGGGGGGGGACACAGATACGCAGTATTTT.

This clonotype was seen only a few times. The CDR3 DNA reads as TGTGCCAGCAGCTCTTTTTACCCCCGCCCCGGTGCCCTCGGCTACACCTTC. The encoded protein is CASSSFYPRPGALGYTF. The gene calls are TRBV11-2 and TRBJ1-2; unclear D gene. Germline-derived CDR1 and CDR2 are SGHAT and FQNNGV. Trimming shortened V by 4 bases and J by 8 bases, and 26 bases separated the two germline ends. The CDR3 spans 17 residues.

This clonotype was found a few times. V is TRBV20-1 and J is TRBJ1-5, with D unresolved. Germline loops: CDR1 DFQATT, CDR2 SNEGSKA (reference sequence). The V end lost 1 base, the J end lost 4 bases, and 8 bases lay between the germline ends. This CDR3 comprises 13 residues. The CDR3 region is CSARGQANQPQHF. DNA of the CDR3: TGCAGTGCTAGAGGTCAGGCAAATCAGCCCCAGCATTTT.

This clonotype has more than one count but fewer than ten. V and J are TRBV10-3 and TRBJ1-4; D not certain. Trimming removed 8 bases from V and 5 bases from J, with 21 bases in between. This CDR3 contains 16 residues. CDR1 and CDR2 from the germline V gene are ENHRY and SYGVKD. The CDR3 reads CAIRKGIRERNEKLFF. DNA of the CDR3: TGTGCCATCCGGAAAGGTATACGGGAGAGGAATGAAAAACTGTTTTTT.

Only a few counts were recorded for this clonotype. This chain uses TRBV20-1 with TRBJ1-1; a weak D match, TRBD1 (5 bases). The germline V gene encodes CDR1 DFQATT and CDR2 SNEGSKA (reference sequence). The V end was cut by 0 bases, the J end by 5 bases, with 13 bases between. The CDR3 spans 14 residues. Here the CDR3 DNA reads TGCAGTGCTAGAGATCGGGGGGTGAGAACTGAAGCTTTCTTT. Its translation is CSARDRGVRTEAFF.

This clonotype was counted only a few times. This chain connects TRBV6-5 to TRBJ2-3; maybe TRBD2 (7 bases). CDR3 length equals 16 residues. CDR1 is MNHEY, CDR2 SVGAGI, per germline. The ends were cut back, 5 bases at V and 2 bases at J, with 17 bases in the middle. The CDR3 spells CASSENPGGPTDTQYF. The CDR3 DNA follows: TGTGCCAGCAGTGAAAACCCCGGGGGGCCCACAGATACGCAGTATTTT.

This clonotype has only a few counts. The J gene is TRBJ2-3, the V gene TRBV20-1, with D perhaps TRBD2 (6 bases). Trimming took off 1 base at V and 4 bases at J, with 9 bases between the two ends. CDR3 length equals 13 residues. The germline V gene encodes CDR1 DFQATT and CDR2 SNEGSKA (reference sequence). Here the CDR3 DNA reads TGCAGTGCTAGAGGCGGGATAGCAGATACGCAGTATTTT. As protein: CSARGGIADTQYF.

This clonotype was observed a handful of times. The CDR3 loop is CASSRQATVRGQPQHF. CDR3 bases: TGTGCCAGCAGCCGTCAGGCCACGGTGAGGGGTCAGCCCCAGCATTTT. This rearrangement joins TRBV12-3 or TRBV12-4 to TRBJ1-5; possible D gene TRBD1, 5 bases. Trimming stripped 6 bases from V and 6 bases from J, with 21 bases between. The CDR3 spans 16 residues.

Concerning this clonotype itself: Just one base apart from a much larger clone, this may be a read error. The chain couples TRBV29-1 to TRBJ2-7; maybe TRBD2 (6 bases). V gave up 2 bases and J gave up 2 bases, with 13 bases separating them. Germline V gives CDR1 SQVTM, CDR2 ANQGSEA. This CDR3 has 14 residues. The CDR3 DNA follows: TGCAGCGTTGAAATACGGGGGAACACCTACGAGCAGTACTTC. Protein product: CSVEIRGNTYEQYF.

This clonotype occurred a few times. The chain couples TRBV10-3 to TRBJ1-2, with a possible D match to TRBD1 (5 bases). The CDR3 loop spans 14 amino acids. V was clipped by 3 bases and J by 2 bases, with 10 bases between them. Germline V gives CDR1 ENHRY, CDR2 SYGVKD. CDR3 in amino acids: CAISDLGHNYGYTF. CDR3 coding DNA: TGTGCCATCAGTGATCTCGGACACAACTATGGCTACACCTTC.

A few counts support this clonotype. The gene calls are TRBV7-2 and TRBJ1-3; D gene unclear. V was clipped by 3 bases and J by 0 bases, with 3 bases between them. CDR1 is SGHTA, CDR2 FQGNSA, per germline. The CDR3 length is 13 residues. The CDR3 DNA reads as TGTGCCAGCAGCTTCCCCTCTGGAAACACCATATATTTT. As protein: CASSFPSGNTIYF. Full variable domain (outside the CDR3, taken from reference TRBV7-2 and TRBJ1-3): GAGVSQSPSNKVTEKGKDVELRCDPISGHTALYWYRQSLGQGLEFLIYFQGNSAPDKSGLPSDRFSAERTGGSVSTLTIQRTQQEDSAVYLCASSFPSGNTIYFGEGSWLTVV.

The rearrangement links TRBV11-2 to TRBJ1-2; D remains ambiguous. The CDR3 has 12 residues. CDR1 is SGHAT and CDR2 is FQNNGV in the germline V gene. V lost 3 bases to trimming and J lost 7 bases, with 9 bases between them. The CDR3 nucleotides read TGTGCCAGCAGCTTTTCAATAGGTGGCTACACCTTC. Protein sequence: CASSFSIGGYTF.

This clonotype came up a few times. The rearrangement uses TRBV27 and TRBJ1-1, with D possibly being TRBD1 (6 bases). Germline loops: CDR1 MNHEY, CDR2 SMNVEV (reference sequence). Deletions cut 7 bases from V and 6 bases from J, with 15 bases between. The CDR3 extends over 13 amino acids. The CDR3 DNA follows: TGTGCCAGCATCGCCAGGGGAGGGGCTGAAGCTTTCTTT. Translation: CASIARGGAEAFF.

This clonotype is a singleton in its sample. V usage is TRBV20-1 and J usage is TRBJ1-5, with D unresolved. Germline-derived CDR1 and CDR2 are DFQATT and SNEGSKA (reference sequence). This CDR3 contains 12 residues. The germline V and J ends were trimmed by 3 bases and 6 bases, with 9 bases remaining between them. This chain's CDR3 is CSASLGSQPQHF. CDR3 sequence (DNA): TGCAGTGCTAGTCTAGGGAGTCAGCCCCAGCATTTT.

The chain couples TRBV5-1 to TRBJ1-6; no definite D call. The CDR3 is made up of 16 amino acids. V dropped 2 bases and J dropped 10 bases, with 19 bases sitting between them. The germline V gene encodes CDR1 SGHRS and CDR2 YFSETQ. The CDR3 loop is CASSLLPDNAVSPLHF. Written as DNA, the CDR3 is TGCGCCAGCAGCTTACTTCCCGACAATGCGGTCTCACCCCTCCACTTT.

In this sample, this clonotype turned up many times. The CDR3 bases are TGTGCCAGCAGTTTGAAGGCTAGGGGATCCTACGAGCAGTACTTC. As protein: CASSLKARGSYEQYF. The gene calls are TRBV12-3 or TRBV12-4 and TRBJ2-7; tentatively, D is TRBD1 (5 bases). V was pared by 3 bases and J by 1 base, with 13 bases between. This CDR3 region has 15 residues.

This chain connects TRBV11-1 to TRBJ2-1; D is unresolved. The length of the CDR3 is 14 residues. CDR1 and CDR2 from the germline V gene are SGHAT and FQDESV (reference sequence). Trimming took off 6 bases at V and 4 bases at J, with 13 bases between the two ends. The CDR3 bases are TGTGCCAGCAGACCACTAATAGGATACAATGAGCAGTTCTTC. Its protein is CASRPLIGYNEQFF.